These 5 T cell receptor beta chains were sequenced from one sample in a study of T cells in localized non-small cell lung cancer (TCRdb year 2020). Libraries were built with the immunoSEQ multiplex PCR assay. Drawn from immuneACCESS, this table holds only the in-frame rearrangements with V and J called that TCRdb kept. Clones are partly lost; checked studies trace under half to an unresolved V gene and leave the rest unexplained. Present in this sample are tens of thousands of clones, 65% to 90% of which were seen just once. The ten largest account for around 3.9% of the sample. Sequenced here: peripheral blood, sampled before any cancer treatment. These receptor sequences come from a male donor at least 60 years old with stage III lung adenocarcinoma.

CDR3 in amino acids: CAIGGQGSSEQYF. DNA of the CDR3: TGTGCCATCGGAGGACAGGGGTCGTCAGAGCAGTACTTC. The chain couples TRBV10-3 to TRBJ2-5; TRBD1 matches at 9 bases. CDR1 ENHRY and CDR2 SYGVKD come from the germline V gene. This CDR3 is built from 13 residues. Unmatched junction bases numbered 12, after V lost 8 bases and J lost 11 bases.

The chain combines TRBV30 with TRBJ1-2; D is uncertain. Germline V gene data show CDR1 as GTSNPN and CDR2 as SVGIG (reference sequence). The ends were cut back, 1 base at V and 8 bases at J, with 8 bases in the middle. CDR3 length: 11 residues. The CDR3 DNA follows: TGTGCCTGGAGTGGCCTTTCGGGCTACACCTTC. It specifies CAWSGLSGYTF. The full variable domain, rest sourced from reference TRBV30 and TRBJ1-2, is SQTIHQWPATLVQPVGSPLSLECTVEGTSNPNLYWYRQAAGRGLQLLFYSVGIGQISSEVPQNLSASRPQDRQFILSSKKLLLSDSGFYLCAWSGLSGYTFGSGTRLTVV.

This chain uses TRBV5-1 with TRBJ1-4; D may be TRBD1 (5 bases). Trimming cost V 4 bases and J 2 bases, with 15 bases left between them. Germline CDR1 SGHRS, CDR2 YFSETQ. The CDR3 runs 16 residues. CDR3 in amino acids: CASSPGTMKTNEKLFF. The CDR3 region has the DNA TGCGCCAGCAGCCCTGGGACGATGAAGACTAATGAAAAACTGTTTTTT.

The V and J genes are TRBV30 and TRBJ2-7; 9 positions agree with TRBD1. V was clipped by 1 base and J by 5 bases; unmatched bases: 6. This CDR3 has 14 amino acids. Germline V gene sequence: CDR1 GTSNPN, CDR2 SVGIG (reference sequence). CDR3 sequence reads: CAWSAGTGYHEQYF. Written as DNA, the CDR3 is TGTGCCTGGAGTGCCGGGACAGGGTACCACGAGCAGTACTTC.

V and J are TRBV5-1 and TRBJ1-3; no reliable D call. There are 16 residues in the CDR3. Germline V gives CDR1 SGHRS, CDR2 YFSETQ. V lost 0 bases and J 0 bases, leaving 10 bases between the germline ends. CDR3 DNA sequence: TGCGCCAGCAGCTTGGGGGGTTCCCACTCTGGAAACACCATATATTTT. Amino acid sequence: CASSLGGSHSGNTIYF.